This T cell receptor beta chain was sequenced for a study of CD8 T cells in ankylosing spondylitis. Study-level findings and limits: Typical of ankylosing spondylitis blood, it appeared, was a TCR beta motif of eight highly homologous variants. There were earlier reports of some motif variants in reactive arthritis synovial fluid and blood.

The ends were cut back, 1 base at V and 8 bases at J, with 5 bases in the middle. The CDR3 is 11 amino acids. The V gene's germline CDR1 is SNHLY and CDR2 FYNNEI. Each CDR3 protein gets one entry after TCRdb re-called the 5' RACE reads with MiXCR. Of 800,000 to 900,000 distinct CDR3 sequences in the sample, approximately 10% were seen once. Remarks on this clonotype: What it recognizes is unknown.

The chain uses TRBV2 and TRBJ2-5; D is uncertain. The sample consisted of blood, either unsorted or a sorted T cell fraction (not recorded which). This clonotype originated in a male donor with ankylosing spondylitis. CDR3 loop: CASSEVQTQYF. CDR3 coding DNA: TGTGCCAGCAGTGAAGTGCAAACCCAGTACTTC.